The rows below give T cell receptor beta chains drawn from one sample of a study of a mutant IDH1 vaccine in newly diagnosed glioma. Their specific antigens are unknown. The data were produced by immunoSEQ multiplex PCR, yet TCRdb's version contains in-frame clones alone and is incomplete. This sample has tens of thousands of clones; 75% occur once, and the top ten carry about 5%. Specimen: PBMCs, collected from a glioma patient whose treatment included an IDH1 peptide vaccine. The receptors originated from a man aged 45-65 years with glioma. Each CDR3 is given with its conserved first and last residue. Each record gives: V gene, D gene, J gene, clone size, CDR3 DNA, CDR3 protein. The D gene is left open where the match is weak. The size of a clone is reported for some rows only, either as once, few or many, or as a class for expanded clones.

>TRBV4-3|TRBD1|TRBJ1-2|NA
TGCGCCAGCAGCCAAGGGGGGACAGCAAACTATGGCTACACCTTC
CASSQGGTANYGYTF
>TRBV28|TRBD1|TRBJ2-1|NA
TGTGCCAGCAGATCAGGGGGCAGAACCTACAATGAGCAGTTCTTC
CASRSGGRTYNEQFF
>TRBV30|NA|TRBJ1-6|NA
TGTGCCTGCCAGCGAACAAATACCTCACCCCTCCACTTT
CACQRTNTSPLHF
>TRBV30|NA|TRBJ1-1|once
TGTGCCTGGCAGAAACACCGGGATTTGAACACTGAAGCTTTCTTT
CAWQKHRDLNTEAFF
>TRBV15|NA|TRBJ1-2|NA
TGTGCCACCAGCAGATTGGGTAGGGACGGATTCTATGGCTACACCTTC
CATSRLGRDGFYGYTF
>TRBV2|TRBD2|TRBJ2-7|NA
TGTGCCAGCAGTGCAAGCGGGGGAAACTACGAGCAGTACTTC
CASSASGGNYEQYF
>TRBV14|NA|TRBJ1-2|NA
TGTGCCAGCAGCCAAGGAGGAGTGCACTATGGCTACACCTTC
CASSQGGVHYGYTF
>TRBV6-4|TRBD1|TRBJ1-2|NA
TGTGCCAGCAGTGCTGGCGACAGGGGGCGAGGCTACACCTTC
CASSAGDRGRGYTF
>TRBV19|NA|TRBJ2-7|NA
TGTGCCAGTAGTCCGGGAGTCGGGTACGAGCAGTACTTC
CASSPGVGYEQYF
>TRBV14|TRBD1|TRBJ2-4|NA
TGTGCCACCTCCTGGGGACAGGGGGGCATTCAGTACTTC
CATSWGQGGIQYF
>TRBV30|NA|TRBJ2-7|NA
TGTGCCTGGAGTCTTAGAGGGGCAGGCGAGCAGTACTTC
CAWSLRGAGEQYF
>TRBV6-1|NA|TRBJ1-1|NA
TGTGCCAGCAGTGAAGCTGAGGCCTCGAACACTGAAGCTTTCTTT
CASSEAEASNTEAFF
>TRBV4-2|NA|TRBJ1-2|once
TGTGCCAGCAGCCAAGGCATCGGGACTCATGGCTACACCTTC
CASSQGIGTHGYTF
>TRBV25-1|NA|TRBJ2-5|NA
TGTGCCAGCAGTGATCCGGGAAAAGAGACCCAGTACTTC
CASSDPGKETQYF
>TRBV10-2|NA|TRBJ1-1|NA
TGCGCCAGCAGTGAGTCTGGAGGGAGGGTGAACACTGAAGCTTTCTTT
CASSESGGRVNTEAFF
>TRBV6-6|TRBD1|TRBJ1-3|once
TGTGCCACCCGGGACAGGGGGCTCCTGGGTGGAAACACCATATATTTT
CATRDRGLLGGNTIYF
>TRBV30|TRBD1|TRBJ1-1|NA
TGTGCCTGGAGCGCCGGGACAGGTGAAGCTTTCTTT
CAWSAGTGEAFF
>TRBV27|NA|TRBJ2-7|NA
TGTGCCAGCAGACAGGGCCCCAACGAGCAGTACTTC
CASRQGPNEQYF
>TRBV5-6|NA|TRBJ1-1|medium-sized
TGTGCCAGCAGCTTCGTAGGGGCTGAAGCTTTCTTT
CASSFVGAEAFF
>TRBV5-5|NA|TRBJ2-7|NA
TGTGCCAGCAGCTCCGACCGGACTCTGGGCGAGCAGTACTTC
CASSSDRTLGEQYF
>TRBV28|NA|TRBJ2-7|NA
TGTGCCAGCAGTTTAACGGCGGGGAGTTTGTACGAGCAGTACTTC
CASSLTAGSLYEQYF
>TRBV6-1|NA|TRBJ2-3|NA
TGTGCCAGCAGGGACTTGGTTCGTAGGACAGATACGCAGTATTTT
CASRDLVRRTDTQYF
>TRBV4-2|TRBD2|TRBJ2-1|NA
TGTGCCAGCAGCCAAGACTCCCTCGGGGGGTCCTACAATGAGCAGTTCTTC
CASSQDSLGGSYNEQFF
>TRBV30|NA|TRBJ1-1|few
TGTGCCTGGGACGGGAACACTGAAGCTTTCTTT
CAWDGNTEAFF
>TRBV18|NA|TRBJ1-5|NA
TGTGCCAGCTCACCTGCGGGGTCCAATCAGCCCCAGCATTTT
CASSPAGSNQPQHF
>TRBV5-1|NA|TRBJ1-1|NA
TGCGCCAGCAGCGGAAACACTGAAGCTTTCTTT
CASSGNTEAFF
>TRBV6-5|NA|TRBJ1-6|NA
TGTGCCAGCAGTCTCAACTTAGGGCCCTATTCACCCCTCCACTTT
CASSLNLGPYSPLHF
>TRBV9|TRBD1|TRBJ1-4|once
TGTGCCAGCAGCTTAGACAGGGTCAATGAAAAACTGTTTTTT
CASSLDRVNEKLFF
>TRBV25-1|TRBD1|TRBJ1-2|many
TGTGCCAGCAGTGAAATAGGGGGCGGCTATGGCTACACCTTC
CASSEIGGGYGYTF
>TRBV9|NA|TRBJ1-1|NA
TGTGCCAGCAGCGTTCAACAACAGGGTGAAGCTTTCTTT
CASSVQQQGEAFF
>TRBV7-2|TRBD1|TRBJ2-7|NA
TGTGCCAGCAGGCGGGACAGGCCCTACGAGCAGTACTTC
CASRRDRPYEQYF
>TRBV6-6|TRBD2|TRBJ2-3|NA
TGTGCCAGCAGTTACAGGGCGGGGGGCACAGATACGCAGTATTTT
CASSYRAGGTDTQYF
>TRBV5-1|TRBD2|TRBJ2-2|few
TGCGCCAGCAGCCCCGAGAGGTGGGGGGGTAACACCGGGGAGCTGTTTTTT
CASSPERWGGNTGELFF
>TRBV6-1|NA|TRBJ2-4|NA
TGTGCCAGCAGTGCCTCGACACCGTCAAACATTCAGTACTTC
CASSASTPSNIQYF
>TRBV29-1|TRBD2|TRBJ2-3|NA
TGCAGCGTTTCACTCACTAGCGGGACTAGCACAGATACGCAGTATTTT
CSVSLTSGTSTDTQYF
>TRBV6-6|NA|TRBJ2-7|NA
TGTGCCAGCAATGAACCCAGTGACGAGCAGTACTTC
CASNEPSDEQYF
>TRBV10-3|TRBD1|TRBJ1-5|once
TGTGCCGCCCGGGACAGGGACCAGCCCCAGCATTTT
CAARDRDQPQHF
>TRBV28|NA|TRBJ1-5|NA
TGTGCCAGCAGTCTCGCGGGCCTGAAGCCCAATCAGCCCCAGCATTTT
CASSLAGLKPNQPQHF
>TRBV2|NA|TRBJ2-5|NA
TGTGCCAGCACGATCGAGACCCAGTACTTC
CASTIETQYF
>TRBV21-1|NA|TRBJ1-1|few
TGTGCCAGCACCCAGGGGGCGCCGGGTTGGGGACTCCCTGAAGCTTTCTTT
CASTQGAPGWGLPEAFF
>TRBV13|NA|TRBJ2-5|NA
TGTGCCAGCAGCTCCCGGGGCCCGCGGGAGACCCAGTACTTC
CASSSRGPRETQYF
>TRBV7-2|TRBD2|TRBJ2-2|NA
TGTGCCAGCAGCTTAGAACTAGCGGGGAACACCGGGGAGCTGTTTTTT
CASSLELAGNTGELFF
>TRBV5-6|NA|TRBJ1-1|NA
TGTGCCAGCAGCTTGGCATTTCGGGAAACTGAAGCTTTCTTT
CASSLAFRETEAFF
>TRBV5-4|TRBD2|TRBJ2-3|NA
TGTGCCAGCAGCTTGACTAGCGGGGGGGCCACAGATACGCAGTATTTT
CASSLTSGGATDTQYF
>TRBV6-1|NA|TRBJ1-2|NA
TGTGCCAGCAGTGGTGGTTATAGGGGGGGCGTCTATGGCTACACCTTC
CASSGGYRGGVYGYTF
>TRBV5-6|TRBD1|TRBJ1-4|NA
TGTGCCAGCAGGACGGGACAGGGTGTTGAAAAACTGTTTTTT
CASRTGQGVEKLFF
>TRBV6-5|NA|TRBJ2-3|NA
TGTGCCAGCAGTTACTTCAAATCAGATACGCAGTATTTT
CASSYFKSDTQYF